A single sample is the source of the 29 T cell receptor beta chains below, sequenced in a study of patients and donors after allogeneic stem cell transplantation. TCRdb reprocessed the RT-PCR reads via MiXCR and lists one record per CDR3 protein. The data contain roughly 960,000 distinct CDR3 sequences, roughly 18% of them seen just once; the ten biggest clones take up around 5.5%. The specimen was blood, either unsorted or a sorted T cell fraction (not recorded which). These receptors were taken from a human donor who was either an allogeneic HSCT recipient or a stem cell or donor lymphocyte infusion donor (not recorded which). It is not recorded whose cells these are; they may come from a transplant donor.

This sequence joins TRBV20-1 and TRBJ1-1, with a tentative D call TRBD1 (5 bases). From germline, CDR1 is DFQATT and CDR2 SNEGSKA (reference sequence). CDR3 length: 14 residues. V lost 6 bases and J lost 3, with 17 bases in between. This CDR3 reads CSARTSLCYTEAFF. CDR3 sequence (DNA): TGCAGTGCCAGGACATCCCTCTGTTACACTGAAGCTTTCTTT.

The rearrangement uses TRBV20-1 and TRBJ2-7; D possibly corresponds to TRBD2 (5 bases). The CDR3 is 14 amino acids. Germline loops: CDR1 DFQATT, CDR2 SNEGSKA (reference sequence). V lost 3 bases, J lost 2 bases, and 14 bases lay in between. The CDR3 reads CSARMLADTYEQYF. CDR3 sequence (DNA): TGCAGTGCTAGGATGCTAGCCGATACCTACGAGCAGTACTTC.

The rearrangement links TRBV11-1 to TRBJ2-7; no firm D call. Germline-derived CDR1 and CDR2 are SGHAT and FQDESV (reference sequence). The CDR3 is 15 amino acids. The germline V and J ends were trimmed by 1 base and 0 bases, with 10 bases remaining between them. The CDR3 region is CASSLEWESSYEQYF. Written as DNA, the CDR3 is TGTGCCAGCAGCTTAGAGTGGGAATCCTCCTACGAGCAGTACTTC. The entire variable domain, with the rest obtained from reference TRBV11-1 and TRBJ2-7, is as follows: EAEVAQSPRYKITEKSQAVAFWCDPISGHATLYWYRQILGQGPELLVQFQDESVVDDSQLPKDRFSAERLKGVDSTLKIQPAELGDSAMYLCASSLEWESSYEQYFGPGTRLTVT.

The chain joins TRBV19 to TRBJ2-6; D unclear. CDR1 is LNHDA and CDR2 is SQIVND in the germline V gene (reference sequence). This CDR3 comprises 14 residues. Trimming left V 7 bases short and J 0 bases short, with 7 bases between. In nucleotides, the CDR3 is TGTGCCAGTACCCACACCTCTGGGGCCAACGTCCTGACTTTC. Its protein is CASTHTSGANVLTF.

This clonotype turned up a few times. The V and J genes are TRBV12-3 or TRBV12-4 and TRBJ2-7, with D hard to call. The CDR3 length is 12 residues. Deletions cut 1 base from V and 7 bases from J, with 8 bases between. CDR3 nucleotides: TGTGCCAGCAGTTTAGGGGCCGAGGAGCAGTACTTC. Translated, it gives CASSLGAEEQYF.

This chain uses TRBV7-8 with TRBJ1-5; 8 bases fit TRBD1. The germline CDR1 and CDR2 sequences are SGHVS and FQNEAQ. This CDR3 is 17 amino acids long. V was clipped by 6 bases and J by 6 bases; unmatched bases: 16. CDR3 residues: CASSLVVGRGHSQPQHF. The CDR3 bases are TGTGCCAGCAGTCTAGTAGTGGGCAGGGGGCATAGTCAGCCCCAGCATTTT.

This chain links TRBV18 with TRBJ2-7; perhaps TRBD2 as D (6 bases). V was shortened by 2 bases and J by 4 bases, with 15 bases between the two germline ends. The CDR3 is 15 residues long. The V gene's germline CDR1 is KGHSH and CDR2 LQKENI. Here the CDR3 reads CASSPSRGSGYEQYF. The CDR3 DNA is TGTGCCAGCTCACCATCACGGGGGTCAGGATACGAGCAGTACTTC. The full variable domain, its missing parts supplied by reference TRBV18 and TRBJ2-7, is NAGVMQNPRHLVRRRGQEARLRCSPMKGHSHVYWYRQLPEEGLKFMVYLQKENIIDESGMPKERFSAEFPKEGPSILRIQQVVRGDSAAYFCASSPSRGSGYEQYFGPGTRLTVT.

The chain combines TRBV24-1 with TRBJ1-5, with D unclear. CDR1 is KGHDR, CDR2 SFDVKD, per germline. CDR3 size: 13 residues. V lost 2 bases and J lost 4, with 5 bases in between. The DNA of the CDR3 is TGTGCCACCAGTGATTCGACTAATCAGCCCCAGCATTTT. It is translated as CATSDSTNQPQHF.

This clonotype was found a few times. V gene TRBV20-1 combines with J gene TRBJ2-7; 11 positions match TRBD2. V trimming: 0 bases; J trimming: 6 bases; junction bases outside the gene matches: 7. The V gene's germline CDR1 is DFQATT and CDR2 SNEGSKA (reference sequence). The CDR3 has 15 amino acids. CDR3 DNA sequence: TGCAGTGCTAGAGATCCCACTAGCGGGGGAGCCGAGCAGTACTTC. Translating it yields CSARDPTSGGAEQYF.

This clonotype was seen more than once but under ten times. The chain couples TRBV7-9 to TRBJ1-2; D ambiguous. Germline CDR1 is SEHNR and CDR2 is FQNEAQ (reference sequence). The CDR3 runs 12 residues. The germline V and J ends were trimmed by 2 bases and 4 bases, with 5 bases remaining between them. The CDR3 region is CASSLSFYGYTF. CDR3 DNA: TGTGCCAGCAGCTTATCCTTCTATGGCTACACCTTC. The complete variable domain, with remaining parts taken from reference TRBV7-9 and TRBJ1-2, reads DTGVSQNPRHKITKRGQNVTFRCDPISEHNRLYWYRQTLGQGPEFLTYFQNEAQLEKSRLLSDRFSAERPKGSFSTLEIQRTEQGDSAMYLCASSLSFYGYTFGSGTRLTVV.

V usage is TRBV6-2 or TRBV6-3 and J usage is TRBJ2-7, with 7 nucleotides matching TRBD1. Per germline, CDR1 MNHEY and CDR2 SVGEGT. The trim removed 8 bases at V and 2 bases at J, leaving 21 bases unmatched. The CDR3 consists of 18 residues. In DNA form, the CDR3 reads TGTGCCAGCCGAATTATGAGACAGGGATTCGGTCACCCCTACGAGCAGTACTTC. It yields the protein CASRIMRQGFGHPYEQYF.

This chain links TRBV7-9 with TRBJ2-3; 7 bases line up with TRBD1. Germline trimming cut 5 bases from V and 3 bases from J; bases unmatched to any gene: 5. This CDR3 has 14 residues. Germline V lookup: CDR1 SEHNR, CDR2 FQNEAQ (reference sequence). CDR3 DNA sequence: TGTGCCAGCAGCGATAGGGGGCATACAGATACGCAGTATTTT. This sequence encodes CASSDRGHTDTQYF. Full variable domain (rest looked up from reference TRBV7-9 and TRBJ2-3): DTGVSQNPRHKITKRGQNVTFRCDPISEHNRLYWYRQTLGQGPEFLTYFQNEAQLEKSRLLSDRFSAERPKGSFSTLEIQRTEQGDSAMYLCASSDRGHTDTQYFGPGTRLTVL.

This clonotype appeared a few times. The chain has TRBV5-1 and TRBJ2-3; TRBD2 aligns across 9 bases. V lost 6 bases to trimming and J lost 4 bases; unmatched junction nucleotides: 6. The CDR3 is made up of 14 amino acids. Germline loops: CDR1 SGHRS, CDR2 YFSETQ. The CDR3 loop reads CASTIAGDPDTQYF. In nucleotides, the CDR3 is TGCGCCAGCACCATAGCGGGAGACCCAGATACGCAGTATTTT.

This chain links TRBV6-1 with TRBJ2-1; weak D call: TRBD2 (5 bases). The length of the CDR3 is 13 residues. Trimming pared 5 bases from V and 8 bases from J, leaving 13 bases between. Germline CDR1 reads MNHNS; CDR2 reads SASEGT. CDR3 sequence reads: CASSPTAGDEQFF. For the CDR3, the DNA is TGTGCCAGCAGTCCTACGGCGGGTGATGAGCAGTTCTTC.

CDR3 in DNA: TGTGCCAGCAGCAAGCTGACAGCGTTTGAAGCTTTCTTT. It encodes CASSKLTAFEAFF. The J gene is TRBJ1-1, the V gene TRBV21-1; the table assigns TRBD1, which was not confirmed against the DNA. TRBV21-1 is marked as a pseudogene. The CDR3 totals 13 residues.

The rearrangement links TRBV12-3 or TRBV12-4 to TRBJ2-7; possibly TRBD1 for D (6 bases). V lost 7 bases, J lost 0 bases, and 13 bases lay in between. The CDR3 is 14 amino acids. This CDR3 reads CASTWTVGSYEQYF. Written as DNA, the CDR3 is TGTGCCAGCACCTGGACAGTCGGCTCCTACGAGCAGTACTTC.

The chain combines TRBV12-3 or TRBV12-4 with TRBJ2-7, with a weak D call TRBD2 (6 bases). The CDR3 has 12 residues. The V gene lost 4 bases and the J gene lost 7 bases, with 11 bases spanning the gap. DNA for the CDR3: TGTGCCAGCAGTTCAGGAGCGGGTGAGCAGTACTTC. It translates to CASSSGAGEQYF.

This rearrangement joins TRBV30 to TRBJ2-1, with 7 nucleotides matching TRBD2. This CDR3 comprises 14 residues. Germline CDR1 GTSNPN, CDR2 SVGIG (reference sequence). J gave up 4 bases and V 2 bases, and 5 bases lay outside the gene matches. This chain's CDR3 is CAWSLSSGYNEQFF. In nucleotides, the CDR3 is TGTGCCTGGAGTTTGTCTAGCGGATACAATGAGCAGTTCTTC.

The table lists this clonotype with a few counts. This sequence joins TRBV10-3 and TRBJ2-1; TRBD2 matches 8 bases. The germline V gene encodes CDR1 ENHRY and CDR2 SYGVKD. This CDR3 contains 13 residues. V shed 8 bases and J 9 bases; nucleotides not matched to a gene: 9. The CDR3 bases are TGTGCCATCGGAAACCAGACTAGCGCTGAGCAGTTCTTC. Encoded protein: CAIGNQTSAEQFF.

V usage is TRBV4-2 and J usage is TRBJ1-2; TRBD1 might be the D (6 bases). Germline CDR1 and CDR2: LGHNA and YNFKEQ. There are 13 residues in the CDR3. V was cut by 5 bases and J by 8 bases, with 15 bases left in between. The CDR3 reads CASSGVTGYGYTF. The CDR3 DNA reads TGTGCCAGCAGCGGGGTCACAGGGTACGGCTACACCTTC.

The V and J genes are TRBV13 and TRBJ2-2; 8 bases are shared with TRBD1. Per germline, CDR1 PRHDT and CDR2 FYEKMQ (reference sequence). The CDR3 spans 16 residues. The J segment lost 2 bases and the V segment lost 4 bases, leaving 6 bases of the junction unmatched. CDR3 coding DNA: TGTGCCAGCAGCTCCGACAGGGGTCGTAACACCGGGGAGCTGTTTTTT. Amino acid sequence: CASSSDRGRNTGELFF.

The sample holds a few counts of this clonotype. This chain joins TRBV7-9 and TRBJ2-7; D gene unclear. Germline loops: CDR1 SEHNR, CDR2 FQNEAQ (reference sequence). Trimming took off 1 base at V and 5 bases at J, with 9 bases between the two ends. CDR3 length equals 13 residues. This CDR3 reads CASSLVNSDEQYF. In nucleotides, the CDR3 is TGTGCCAGCAGCTTAGTTAACAGCGACGAGCAGTACTTC.

This chain links TRBV3-1 with TRBJ2-1; 8 nucleotides match TRBD2. The germline gives CDR1 LGHDT, CDR2 YNNKEL (reference sequence). This CDR3 spans 16 amino acids. The ends lost 2 bases at V and 7 bases at J; junction bases unmatched: 10. The DNA of the CDR3 is TGTGCCAGCAGCCAACAAGTCGGGGGGGGAGAAAATGAGCAGTTCTTC. Translated: CASSQQVGGGENEQFF.

This chain links TRBV6-5 with TRBJ2-3; the match to TRBD2 covers 8 bases. The V gene end was trimmed by 1 base and the J gene end by 1 base; junction bases not matched to a gene: 4. Germline lookup yields CDR1 MNHEY and CDR2 SVGAGI. This CDR3 spans 16 amino acids. CDR3 in DNA: TGTGCCAGCAGTTACTTGGGACTAGGGGGCACAGATACGCAGTATTTT. Translated, it gives CASSYLGLGGTDTQYF.

This clonotype was seen more than once but under ten times. The chain has TRBV4-1 and TRBJ1-1; maybe TRBD1 (5 bases). Trimming shortened V by 2 bases and J by 5 bases, and 24 bases separated the two germline ends. CDR1 and CDR2 from the germline V gene are MGHRA and YSYEKL. CDR3 length: 18 amino acids. The DNA of the CDR3 is TGCGCCAGCAGCCAACCGGGGCGGACCCCAGCGAGGAGGACTGAAGCTTTCTTT. It yields the protein CASSQPGRTPARRTEAFF.

The V call is TRBV27, the J call TRBJ2-5; 7 bases line up with TRBD1. Germline values: CDR1 MNHEY, CDR2 SMNVEV (reference sequence). CDR3 length equals 17 residues. The trim removed 2 bases at V and 4 bases at J, leaving 13 bases unmatched. The CDR3: CASSLTGALQKRETQYF. The CDR3 DNA reads TGTGCCAGCAGTTTAACAGGGGCGCTACAAAAGAGAGAGACCCAGTACTTC.

This sequence joins TRBV5-6 and TRBJ2-7; 9 bases line up with TRBD1. The germline V gene encodes CDR1 SGHDT and CDR2 YYEEEE. J gave up 6 bases and V 2 bases, and 6 bases lay outside the gene matches. The CDR3 has 14 amino acids. The CDR3 sequence: CASSLTGQGSEQYF. The CDR3 DNA is TGTGCCAGCAGCTTAACGGGACAGGGCTCCGAGCAGTACTTC.

This clonotype has at least ten counts. This chain links TRBV15 with TRBJ1-1; the D gene is possibly TRBD1 (6 bases). V dropped 4 bases and J dropped 5 bases, with 17 bases sitting between them. This CDR3 spans 15 amino acids. From germline, CDR1 is LNHNV and CDR2 YYDKDF (reference sequence). CDR3 residues: CATSKGGLYRTEAFF. CDR3 DNA: TGTGCCACCAGCAAGGGGGGATTGTATAGGACTGAAGCTTTCTTT.

This clonotype turned up a few times. The V and J genes are TRBV12-3 or TRBV12-4 and TRBJ2-1; D gene uncertain. This CDR3 has 12 amino acids. Trimming cost V 4 bases and J 8 bases, with 9 bases left between them. The CDR3 nucleotides read TGTGCCAGCAGTTCCGGTTTCGATGAGCAGTTCTTC. Translated: CASSSGFDEQFF.